Listed below are T cell receptor beta chains from one sample, sequenced in a study of OX40 agonist ivuxolimab in advanced cancers. TCRdb keeps only in-frame clones here, not all; method: immunoSEQ multiplex PCR. The sample consists of about 45,000 clones, roughly 90% of them appearing once. The sample in question was CD4+ or CD8+ T cells sorted from blood, obtained in a trial of the OX40 agonist ivuxolimab. The receptors derive from an adult with an advanced solid tumor such as melanoma, head and neck, liver or kidney cancer. The CDR3 runs from the conserved cysteine through the conserved F or W. The D gene is left open where the match is weak. A row's size may be missing; if present it is once, few, many or a size class.

j_call,clone_size,v_call,d_call,cdr3_nt,cdr3_aa
TRBJ1-1,once,TRBV18,-,TGTGCCAGCTCACCACTCGGAAGGGAGGGCCGAAGCGCTGAAGCTTTCTTT,CASSPLGREGRSAEAFF
TRBJ1-2,-,TRBV6-5,-,TGTGCCAGCAGCCCCGGAGCAGGGCACTATGGCTACACCTTC,CASSPGAGHYGYTF
TRBJ2-5,-,TRBV5-1,-,TGCGCCAGCAGCTCCCGGGTCCAAGAGACCCAGTACTTC,CASSSRVQETQYF
TRBJ1-1,-,TRBV7-8,TRBD1,TGTGCCAGCAGCTCACGATCAGGGGGCACTGAAGCTTTCTTT,CASSSRSGGTEAFF
TRBJ2-5,-,TRBV18,-,TGTGCCAGCTCACCGGGCGGAGGTGAGACCCAGTACTTC,CASSPGGGETQYF
TRBJ2-2,once,TRBV4-2,TRBD2,TGTGCCAGCAGCACCCGGACTAGCGGGAAACCAACCGGGGAGCTGTTTTTT,CASSTRTSGKPTGELFF
TRBJ2-5,-,TRBV2,-,TGTGCCAGCAGTGAATTGGCCGCCCAGGGAGAGACCCAGTACTTC,CASSELAAQGETQYF
TRBJ2-1,-,TRBV14,-,TGTGCCAGCAGCCAAGTGGATTTGAATGAGCAGTTCTTC,CASSQVDLNEQFF
TRBJ1-1,-,TRBV7-2,-,TGTGCCAGCAGCCCCAGAGCGGCTCTGACTGAAGCTTTCTTT,CASSPRAALTEAFF
TRBJ2-2,-,TRBV7-2,-,TGTGCCAGCAGCTTAGGTCAGTTACTGACCGGGGAGCTGTTTTTT,CASSLGQLLTGELFF
TRBJ2-3,-,TRBV7-8,TRBD2,TGTGCCAGCAGCTTTAGCGGGACTCCAACAGATACGCAGTATTTT,CASSFSGTPTDTQYF
TRBJ2-7,once,TRBV6-5,-,TGTGCCAGCGCCCAAGGACCGCGGTCGGAGCAGTACTTC,CASAQGPRSEQYF
TRBJ1-1,-,TRBV5-1,-,TGCGCCAGCAGCCCCGGTAGGGGAAGAACCACTGAAGCTTTCTTT,CASSPGRGRTTEAFF
TRBJ2-7,-,TRBV28,TRBD1,TGTGCCAGCAGCGGACAGGGGGTGCCCTACGAGCAGTACTTC,CASSGQGVPYEQYF
TRBJ2-3,-,TRBV11-2,-,TGTGCCAGCAGCTTAGATACAGATACGCAGTATTTT,CASSLDTDTQYF
TRBJ1-3,-,TRBV28,-,TGTGCCAGCAGTCCCCGTTTGGGAAACACCATATATTTT,CASSPRLGNTIYF
TRBJ2-7,medium-sized,TRBV2,TRBD2,TGTGCCAGCGGTAGGAGGGAGGGTTCCTACGAGCAGTACTTC,CASGRREGSYEQYF
TRBJ1-6,-,TRBV5-6,-,TGTGCCAGCAGCTTGGGGCCGAGCTATAATTCACCCCTCCACTTT,CASSLGPSYNSPLHF
TRBJ2-3,-,TRBV11-3,TRBD1,TGTGCCAGCAGCGGAACAGGGGGCGCAGATACGCAGTATTTT,CASSGTGGADTQYF
TRBJ2-2,-,TRBV5-6,-,TGTGCCAGCAGACCCCTGGGACGGAGCAAGACCGGGGAGCTGTTTTTT,CASRPLGRSKTGELFF
TRBJ2-7,-,TRBV15,-,TGTGCCACGTCCGGCAGGGTTGGTTTTTTCGTCAGAACCTACGAGCAGTACTTC,CATSGRVGFFVRTYEQYF
TRBJ1-5,few,TRBV7-8,-,TGTGCCAGCAGCTCACTGGGGGGGGGTCGTAGGTATCAGCCCCAGCATTTT,CASSSLGGGRRYQPQHF
TRBJ2-1,-,TRBV6-1,TRBD2,TGTGCCATCCTACCGAGGACTAGAGGCGATGAGCAGTTCTTC,CAILPRTRGDEQFF
TRBJ2-1,-,TRBV18,-,TGTGCCAGCTCACCCTCGCAGGACAATGAGCAGTTCTTC,CASSPSQDNEQFF
TRBJ1-5,once,TRBV7-9,-,TGTGCCAGCAGCTTAGGGTTGGCTGCAAGCAATCAGCCCCAGCATTTT,CASSLGLAASNQPQHF
TRBJ1-1,-,TRBV28,TRBD1,TGTGCCAGCAGCCTAATACCGGGACAGGGGATCCCTGAAGCTTTCTTT,CASSLIPGQGIPEAFF
TRBJ1-2,few,TRBV7-9,-,TGTGCCAGCAGCCGCGCCCGGCAGCATGGCTACACCTTC,CASSRARQHGYTF
TRBJ2-4,-,TRBV4-3,-,TGCGCCAGCAGCCAAGGGTCAGACTGGGGCGACATTCAGTACTTC,CASSQGSDWGDIQYF
TRBJ2-5,-,TRBV7-2,-,TGTGCCAGCAGCTTAGGGCCGGAAGAGACCCAGTACTTC,CASSLGPEETQYF
TRBJ2-1,-,TRBV7-8,-,TGTGCCAGCAGCCCTGGCAAGTACAATGAGCAGTTCTTC,CASSPGKYNEQFF
TRBJ2-2,-,TRBV11-2,-,TGTGCCAGCAGCTTAGCTGGGAGGGAGCTGTTTTTT,CASSLAGRELFF
TRBJ2-7,-,TRBV27,TRBD2,TGTGCCAGCAGACGGGGACTAGCGGGCTACGAGCAGTACTTC,CASRRGLAGYEQYF
TRBJ2-5,-,TRBV15,-,TGTGCCACCAGCAGAGCCGACGCTATTTCCTACTTC,CATSRADAISYF
TRBJ2-7,-,TRBV6-1,TRBD1,TGTGCCAGCAGATCCGGGACAGGCCTCTACGAGCAGTACTTC,CASRSGTGLYEQYF
TRBJ1-2,-,TRBV2,-,TGTGCCAGCAGTGAGGGGGTCGGGGGCTACACCTTC,CASSEGVGGYTF
TRBJ2-6,once,TRBV2,TRBD2,TGTGCCAGCACAAGGAGCGGGGTGGGCTCTGGGGCCAACGTCCTGACTTTC,CASTRSGVGSGANVLTF
TRBJ2-7,-,TRBV27,TRBD2,TGTGCCAGCAGTCCCGGGACTATTTGGGAGGCCTACGAGCAGTACTTC,CASSPGTIWEAYEQYF
TRBJ1-5,once,TRBV2,-,TGTGCCAGCAGTGAACAGGGTAAAAGCAATCAGCCCCAGCATTTT,CASSEQGKSNQPQHF
TRBJ2-5,-,TRBV19,-,TGTGCCAGTAGCGCCCCGGGCCAAGAGACCCAGTACTTC,CASSAPGQETQYF
TRBJ2-3,-,TRBV6-1,-,TGTGCCAGCAGTGAAGCGCTTCGGTCAAAGGGGGATACGCAGTATTTT,CASSEALRSKGDTQYF
TRBJ2-3,-,TRBV30,-,TGTGCCTGGACCGACACAACCCCAGATACGCAGTATTTT,CAWTDTTPDTQYF
TRBJ2-1,-,TRBV7-3,TRBD2,TGTGCCAGCAGCTTACTCGGACTAGGAGGGGAGCAGTTCTTC,CASSLLGLGGEQFF
TRBJ2-3,-,TRBV2,TRBD2,TGTGCCAGCCGGCGGGAGGCTGGAGATACGCAGTATTTT,CASRREAGDTQYF
TRBJ2-2,-,TRBV6-1,-,TGTGCCAGCAGTGAAATGGCAGGGGGGACCGGGGAGCTGTTTTTT,CASSEMAGGTGELFF
TRBJ2-3,-,TRBV5-1,TRBD2,TGCGCCAGCAGCACCTGGACTAGCGGGGGCACAGATACGCAGTATTTT,CASSTWTSGGTDTQYF
TRBJ1-5,-,TRBV5-4,TRBD1,TGTGCCAGCAGCCGGGGACAGGGCGGTGGCAATCAGCCCCAGCATTTT,CASSRGQGGGNQPQHF
TRBJ2-5,-,TRBV4-2,-,TGTGCCAGCAGCCAAGGGAGAGGTCCCCAAGAGACCCAGTACTTC,CASSQGRGPQETQYF
TRBJ2-7,once,TRBV5-1,TRBD2,TGCGCCAGCAGGTTTAGCGGGAGCTACGAGCAGTACTTC,CASRFSGSYEQYF
TRBJ1-6,-,TRBV7-2,-,TGTGCCAGCAGCCTAATGACCGCTGGAAATTCACCCCTCCACTTT,CASSLMTAGNSPLHF
TRBJ2-7,-,TRBV6-1,TRBD1,TGTGCCAGCAGCCCGACAGGGGGCGGGAGCGAGCAGTACTTC,CASSPTGGGSEQYF
TRBJ2-5,-,TRBV18,-,TGTGCCAGCTCACCGACGGGCTACCAAGAGACCCAGTACTTC,CASSPTGYQETQYF
TRBJ2-7,-,TRBV9,-,TGTGCCAGCAGCGTAGACGGCGGCGGCACCTACGAGCAGTACTTC,CASSVDGGGTYEQYF
TRBJ1-1,-,TRBV28,TRBD1,TGTGCCAGCAAACCATCCAGGGGGCCGAACACTGAAGCTTTCTTT,CASKPSRGPNTEAFF
TRBJ2-4,-,TRBV7-2,TRBD2,TGTGCCAGCAGCTTGGGACTAGAGGCAGGCATTCAGTACTTC,CASSLGLEAGIQYF
TRBJ1-6,-,TRBV27,-,TGTGCCAGCAGTCTCCTAATGGACAGCCAGAGTGCACCCCTCCACTTT,CASSLLMDSQSAPLHF
TRBJ2-5,-,TRBV19,-,TGTGCCAGTTCCTATGGGCGGCAATCCCAGTACTTC,CASSYGRQSQYF
TRBJ2-7,-,TRBV30,TRBD2,TGTGCCTGGAGTAAGAGCGGGAGGAACGAGCAGTACTTC,CAWSKSGRNEQYF
TRBJ2-3,-,TRBV5-1,-,TGCGCCAGCAGCTTGGGTGGGCAGAGCACAGATACGCAGTATTTT,CASSLGGQSTDTQYF
TRBJ1-4,-,TRBV18,TRBD1,TGTGCCAGCTCAGCCGGGACAGGGTCGGAGTTTTTT,CASSAGTGSEFF